The 4 T cell receptor beta chains below come from one sample, sequenced in a study of blood T cell repertoires in COVID-19. The repertoire was sequenced with immunoSEQ multiplex PCR; TCRdb's copy has only in-frame clones and lacks some. This sample has more than 200,000 clones; about 80% occur once, and the top ten carry approximately 5%. Material for sequencing was peripheral blood. The source of these receptors is an elderly woman with active or convalescent COVID-19.

The rearrangement joins TRBV11-2 to TRBJ2-1; 16 bases are shared with TRBD2. The CDR3 is made up of 16 amino acids. CDR1 is SGHAT and CDR2 is FQNNGV in the germline V gene. With 6 bases clipped from V and 9 bases from J, the junction kept 8 bases outside the gene matches. This CDR3 reads CASSFDGTSGRAEQFF. In DNA form, the CDR3 reads TGTGCCAGCAGTTTTGACGGGACTAGCGGGAGGGCTGAGCAGTTCTTC.

The rearrangement links TRBV5-6 to TRBJ1-1; D is undetermined. V lost 6 bases, J lost 3 bases, and 21 bases lay in between. CDR3 length: 16 residues. Germline V gives CDR1 SGHDT, CDR2 YYEEEE. The chain's CDR3 is CASTSFGFRDDTEAFF. In DNA form, the CDR3 reads TGTGCCAGCACCTCCTTCGGGTTTCGGGATGACACTGAAGCTTTCTTT.

The chain recombines TRBV15 with TRBJ1-2; the match to TRBD1 covers 8 bases. Germline assignment: CDR1 LNHNV and CDR2 YYDKDF (reference sequence). The CDR3 spans 14 residues. V dropped 1 base and J dropped 8; count of bases not matched to a gene: 6. For the CDR3, the DNA is TGTGCCACCAGCAGAGTTCAGGGGGCGAAGGGCTACACCTTC. Protein product: CATSRVQGAKGYTF. Filled out from reference TRBV15 and TRBJ1-2, the complete variable domain reads DAMVIQNPRYQVTQFGKPVTLSCSQTLNHNVMYWYQQKSSQAPKLLFHYYDKDFNNEADTPDNFQSRRPNTSFCFLDIRSPGLGDTAMYLCATSRVQGAKGYTFGSGTRLTVV.

This clone has just one count. This chain links TRBV30 with TRBJ1-2, with D perhaps matching TRBD1 (6 bases). V gave up 3 bases and J gave up 3 bases, with 11 bases separating them. Germline values: CDR1 GTSNPN, CDR2 SVGIG (reference sequence). The CDR3 contains 13 residues. In DNA form, the CDR3 reads TGTGCCTGGAGAGAACAGGGATACTATGGCTACACCTTC. Protein: CAWREQGYYGYTF. Full variable domain (rest looked up from reference TRBV30 and TRBJ1-2): SQTIHQWPATLVQPVGSPLSLECTVEGTSNPNLYWYRQAAGRGLQLLFYSVGIGQISSEVPQNLSASRPQDRQFILSSKKLLLSDSGFYLCAWREQGYYGYTFGSGTRLTVV.